Shown below are 19 T cell receptor beta chains from a single sample sequenced in a study of blood T cell repertoires in COVID-19. Repertoires were generated with immunoSEQ multiplex PCR, while TCRdb's copy carries only in-frame clones and drops some. Altogether 99,000 or so clones are present, approximately 76% being singletons, with the ten largest covering approximately 20%. Sequencing used peripheral blood. The receptors derive from a woman in her 70s with acute or convalescent COVID-19.

The chain is built from TRBV10-3 and TRBJ1-4, with 7 bases that match TRBD1. The CDR3 covers 13 residues. The V and J ends lost 6 bases and 5 bases, in that order; junction bases with no gene match: 3. Per the germline V gene, CDR1 is ENHRY and CDR2 is SYGVKD. Here the CDR3 DNA reads TGTGCCATCAGGGGGGACAGAAATGAAAAACTGTTTTTT. Protein product: CAIRGDRNEKLFF.

The CDR3 region has the DNA TGCGCCAGCACGGGTTTCTCCTACAATGAGCAGTTCTTC. The encoded protein is CASTGFSYNEQFF. The chain couples TRBV5-1 to TRBJ2-1; no firm D call. Per the germline V gene, CDR1 is SGHRS and CDR2 is YFSETQ. Trimming stripped 6 bases from V and 0 bases from J, with 7 bases between. The CDR3 extends over 13 amino acids.

The chain employs TRBV19 and TRBJ1-5; TRBD1 agrees at 9 bases. The germline CDR1 and CDR2 sequences are LNHDA and SQIVND (reference sequence). V trimming: 5 bases; J trimming: 2 bases; junction bases outside the gene matches: 4. The CDR3 has 15 residues. CDR3: CASSGDRVGNQPQHF. The DNA of the CDR3 is TGTGCCAGTAGTGGGGACAGGGTTGGCAATCAGCCCCAGCATTTT.

This chain joins TRBV7-9 and TRBJ1-2, with unresolved D. The CDR3 is 13 amino acids. V was pared by 4 bases and J by 0 bases, with 6 bases between. In germline, CDR1 is SEHNR, CDR2 FQNEAQ (reference sequence). CDR3 nucleotides: TGTGCCAGCAGCTCGGGTTCTAACTATGGCTACACCTTC. Protein product: CASSSGSNYGYTF. Combining the CDR3 with reference TRBV7-9 and TRBJ1-2 gives the whole variable domain DTGVSQNPRHKITKRGQNVTFRCDPISEHNRLYWYRQTLGQGPEFLTYFQNEAQLEKSRLLSDRFSAERPKGSFSTLEIQRTEQGDSAMYLCASSSGSNYGYTFGSGTRLTVV.

The CDR3 is CASSLLETQYF. DNA for the CDR3: TGTGCCAGCAGCTTACTGGAGACCCAGTACTTC. The chain is built from TRBV7-9 and TRBJ2-5, with no clear D. The CDR3 totals 11 residues. Per germline, CDR1 SEHNR and CDR2 FQNEAQ (reference sequence). Trimming took 2 bases from V and 5 from J, leaving 3 bases between them.

The V call is TRBV7-8, the J call TRBJ2-3; 8 bases are a match to TRBD2. Trimming took 5 bases from V and 5 from J; bases not matched to a gene: 15. CDR3 length equals 17 residues. Germline values: CDR1 SGHVS, CDR2 FQNEAQ. CDR3 sequence: CASSPMARGGDGDTQYF. The DNA of the CDR3 is TGTGCCAGCAGCCCCATGGCCCGGGGGGGCGATGGAGATACGCAGTATTTT.

V gene TRBV7-2 combines with J gene TRBJ1-6, with no clear D. The CDR3 sequence is 15 residues long. The germline V gene encodes CDR1 SGHTA and CDR2 FQGNSA. The germline V and J ends were trimmed by 3 bases and 7 bases, with 13 bases remaining between them. CDR3: CASSLGLGGNSPLHF. CDR3 DNA sequence: TGTGCCAGCAGCTTGGGATTGGGAGGGAATTCACCCCTCCACTTT.

V and J are TRBV15 and TRBJ1-4; the D is unclear. Germline V gene sequence: CDR1 LNHNV, CDR2 YYDKDF (reference sequence). This CDR3 spans 14 amino acids. The V gene lost 8 bases and the J gene lost 8 bases, with 18 bases spanning the gap. CDR3 coding DNA: TGTGCCACCCCCGATGAGGCCAAGACCGAAAAACTGTTTTTT. It encodes CATPDEAKTEKLFF.

This chain links TRBV19 with TRBJ2-2; TRBD2 matches 10 bases. The length of the CDR3 is 16 residues. The germline V gene has CDR1 LNHDA and CDR2 SQIVND (reference sequence). The V segment lost 7 bases and the J segment 1 base; nucleotides outside the gene matches: 6. The DNA for the CDR3 is TGTGCCAGTATTGCTAGCGGGGGACTGAACACCGGGGAGCTGTTTTTT. Its translation: CASIASGGLNTGELFF.

The V gene is TRBV5-1, the J gene TRBJ1-2, with a tentative D call TRBD1 (6 bases). CDR3 length equals 13 residues. Germline lookup yields CDR1 SGHRS and CDR2 YFSETQ. V lost 4 bases, J lost 2 bases, and 9 bases lay in between. The CDR3 region is CASSPTGNYGYTF. The CDR3 DNA reads TGCGCCAGCAGCCCAACAGGGAACTATGGCTACACCTTC.

The chain links TRBV28 to TRBJ1-5; D not certain. CDR1 MDHEN and CDR2 SYDVKM come from the germline V gene. This CDR3 contains 15 residues. V lost 3 bases to trimming and J lost 6 bases, with 15 bases between them. The CDR3 here is CASSFIGTGVQPQHF. The CDR3 DNA reads as TGTGCCAGCAGTTTTATCGGTACGGGAGTTCAGCCCCAGCATTTT.

This clone was detected only a few times. The V call is TRBV19, the J call TRBJ1-4; D gene ambiguous. V was pared by 5 bases and J by 4 bases, with 8 bases between. The germline V gene has CDR1 LNHDA and CDR2 SQIVND (reference sequence). The CDR3 is 13 amino acids. CDR3 protein: CASSLRSNEKLFF. DNA for the CDR3: TGTGCCAGTAGTCTCCGGAGTAATGAAAAACTGTTTTTT. The whole variable domain, filled in from reference TRBV19 and TRBJ1-4, reads DGGITQSPKYLFRKEGQNVTLSCEQNLNHDAMYWYRQDPGQGLRLIYYSQIVNDFQKGDIAEGYSVSREKKESFPLTVTSAQKNPTAFYLCASSLRSNEKLFFGSGTQLSVL.

This clone came up a few times. The chain has TRBV11-2 and TRBJ1-4; D is uncertain. V was shortened by 1 base and J by 14 bases, with 11 bases between the two germline ends. The germline CDR1 and CDR2 sequences are SGHAT and FQNNGV. This CDR3 has 12 amino acids. The CDR3 bases are TGTGCCAGCAGCTTAGCACAGTCCTCGCTGTTTTTT. It encodes CASSLAQSSLFF.

The J gene is TRBJ2-1, the V gene TRBV19, with 7 bases lining up with TRBD2. Germline V gene sequence: CDR1 LNHDA, CDR2 SQIVND (reference sequence). The ends lost 3 bases at V and 8 bases at J; junction bases unmatched: 7. The CDR3 is made up of 14 amino acids. The CDR3 bases are TGTGCCAGTAGTATCATCGGGGGGTGGGATGAGCAGTTCTTC. Protein sequence: CASSIIGGWDEQFF.

The table lists this clone with a count of one. J is TRBJ2-7 and V is TRBV3-1 (or the pseudogene TRBV3-2), with a possible D match to TRBD1 (6 bases). In germline, CDR1 is LGHDT, CDR2 YNNKEL (reference sequence). CDR3 length: 13 amino acids. Trimming left V 5 bases short and J 6 bases short, with 14 bases between. The CDR3: CASSNYRGSEQYF. For the CDR3, the DNA is TGTGCCAGCAGCAACTATAGGGGGAGCGAGCAGTACTTC.

This chain joins TRBV27 and TRBJ2-7; unclear D gene. The CDR3 runs 14 residues. V lost 1 base and J lost 0, with 7 bases in between. CDR1 and CDR2 (germline): MNHEY, SMNVEV (reference sequence). The CDR3 nucleotides are TGTGCCAGCAGTTTATACTGGAGCTCCTACGAGCAGTACTTC. Translation: CASSLYWSSYEQYF.

The chain joins TRBV18 to TRBJ2-3, with TRBD2 matching over 7 bases. The trim removed 3 bases at V and 6 bases at J, leaving 6 bases unmatched. The CDR3 is 14 residues long. Germline CDR1 reads KGHSH; CDR2 reads LQKENI. The CDR3 spells CASSPEGGIDTQYF. CDR3 DNA: TGTGCCAGCTCACCCGAGGGAGGGATCGATACGCAGTATTTT. Full variable domain (remainder filled in from reference TRBV18 and TRBJ2-3): NAGVMQNPRHLVRRRGQEARLRCSPMKGHSHVYWYRQLPEEGLKFMVYLQKENIIDESGMPKERFSAEFPKEGPSILRIQQVVRGDSAAYFCASSPEGGIDTQYFGPGTRLTVL.

This clone was seen more than once but under ten times. The V gene is TRBV2, the J gene TRBJ1-1, with D uncertain. V lost 6 bases and J lost 4, with 15 bases in between. The CDR3 is made up of 14 amino acids. Germline values: CDR1 SNHLY, CDR2 FYNNEI. The CDR3: CASSLKSMITEAFF. DNA of the CDR3: TGTGCCAGCAGCCTCAAGTCTATGATCACTGAAGCTTTCTTT.

The CDR3 spells CASSSQGVAETQYF. Written as DNA, the CDR3 is TGTGCCAGCAGCTCCCAGGGCGTCGCAGAGACCCAGTACTTC. The J gene is TRBJ2-5, the V gene TRBV5-6, with a tentative D call TRBD1 (5 bases). There are 14 residues in the CDR3. V was cut by 3 bases and J by 4 bases, with 13 bases left in between. From germline, CDR1 is SGHDT and CDR2 YYEEEE.